This TCR beta chain was obtained from a study of graft-versus-host responses after intestinal transplantation. The wider study: Recipients had multivisceral, liver-intestinal, or isolated intestinal transplants. Recipients were all induced with anti-thymocyte globulin, then given tacrolimus and steroids for 2 to 4 years. Study results and limitations: GvH clones were found in recipient marrow; some appeared first in ileum or blood. High graft-versus-host to host-versus-graft clonal ratios were seen in allografts of patients with graft-donor T cell macrochimerism.

Data came from immunoSEQ multiplex PCR; TCRdb stores just in-frame clones and leaves some out. In the table there are tens of thousands of clones, roughly 87% of which are singletons. Graft tissue processing released intraepithelial and lamina propria lymphocytes. This clone was picked up a small number of times. The antigen is not known. The receptor's source is a human patient who received an intestinal transplant, so some T cells may come from the graft donor. The sample in question was ileum tissue, obtained more than 200 days after intestinal transplant.

The CDR3 spells CASSPGTVVNEQFF. The CDR3 nucleotides read TGTGCCAGCAGTCCCGGGACGGTTGTCAATGAGCAGTTCTTC. The chain uses TRBV27 and TRBJ2-1; D is perhaps TRBD1 or TRBD2 (5 bases each). CDR1 MNHEY and CDR2 SMNVEV come from the germline V gene (reference sequence). V lost 5 bases and J 6 bases, leaving 14 bases between the germline ends. The CDR3 covers 14 residues.